The rows below give T cell receptor beta chains drawn from one sample of a study of immune characterization of retroperitoneal liposarcoma. TCRdb reprocessed the PCR reads via MiXCR and lists one record per CDR3 protein. The top ten clones hold around 9.1% of a sample with roughly 10,000 distinct CDR3 sequences, around 30% of them seen once. The material sequenced was tumor tissue. These receptors all stem from a male donor with retroperitoneal liposarcoma. CDR3s leave out the opening cysteine and the closing phenylalanine or tryptophan. Fields, in order: V gene, D gene, CDR3 protein. D genes are given only for firm matches.

V: TRBV7-2
D: TRBD2
CDR3: ASSPGTSGRIHEQY

V: TRBV7-4
D: TRBD2
CDR3: ASSLGTSYETQY

V: TRBV12-3/TRBV12-4
D: .
CDR3: ASSLSRTEY

V: TRBV7-2
D: .
CDR3: ASSLDGGLYNEQY

V: TRBV25-1
D: TRBD2
CDR3: ATRGGVGTDTQY

V: TRBV6-1
D: .
CDR3: ASSWGGPNQPQH

V: TRBV6-1
D: .
CDR3: ASRSLDAYNEQF

V: TRBV12-3/TRBV12-4
D: TRBD2
CDR3: ASSLVKSGGSY

V: TRBV6-1
D: .
CDR3: ASRMGAKNIQF

V: TRBV6-6
D: .
CDR3: ASSYDKGNQPQH

V: TRBV6-1
D: .
CDR3: ASSEALTVAYEQY

V: TRBV4-1
D: .
CDR3: ASSQEGLGLRNQPQH

V: TRBV12-3/TRBV12-4
D: .
CDR3: ASSLEGGNSYEQF

V: TRBV6-1
D: TRBD2
CDR3: ASSEGTSDYNEQY

V: TRBV6-1
D: TRBD2
CDR3: ASSSGTSGSAEQF

V: TRBV6-1
D: .
CDR3: ASRLSARSYNEQY

V: TRBV10-1
D: TRBD1
CDR3: ASSGNRGNTEAF

V: TRBV6-9
D: TRBD1
CDR3: ASSFYRGGGYGYT

V: TRBV6-1
D: .
CDR3: ASSEAAADIGVNEQF

V: TRBV6-5
D: .
CDR3: ASSLLATANYNEQF

V: TRBV7-2
D: .
CDR3: ASSLVFADTQY

V: TRBV6-2/TRBV6-3
D: TRBD2
CDR3: ASSYLLAGVSNTGELF

V: TRBV11-3
D: TRBD1
CDR3: ASSPGTGNSGANVLT

V: TRBV6-1
D: TRBD1
CDR3: ASSEEGHRQGMDEQY

V: TRBV6-5
D: .
CDR3: ASRMELNTEAF

V: TRBV6-1
D: .
CDR3: ASGMSGSYEQY

V: TRBV6-1
D: .
CDR3: ASSEGPRRVQF

V: TRBV6-1
D: .
CDR3: ASDRGRDLRTQF

V: TRBV7-2
D: TRBD1
CDR3: ASSRTGVPQQETQY

V: TRBV7-6
D: TRBD2
CDR3: ASSPRETQF

V: TRBV6-1
D: .
CDR3: ASRYMPTSEQF

V: TRBV6-1
D: .
CDR3: ASSALGRNTIY

V: TRBV7-1
D: .
CDR3: ASSSRGGRNTDTQY

V: TRBV10-1
D: TRBD2
CDR3: ASSESTHSGRAAGANVLT

V: TRBV7-2
D: .
CDR3: ASSLVRGSDTQY

V: TRBV12-3/TRBV12-4
D: .
CDR3: ASSPDSPVGVYEQF

V: TRBV6-5
D: .
CDR3: ASSSVGRGTEAF

V: TRBV7-2
D: .
CDR3: ASSSPPSASYEQY

V: TRBV7-9
D: .
CDR3: ASSLVPGAHYNEQF

V: TRBV19
D: .
CDR3: ASSLGWSYNEQF

V: TRBV10-1
D: .
CDR3: ASSESIRQETQF

V: TRBV7-2
D: TRBD2
CDR3: ASSPDSGRYNEQF

V: TRBV7-3
D: .
CDR3: ASGPEVARAPNEQF

V: TRBV6-1
D: TRBD2
CDR3: ASTVPGTREGETQY

V: TRBV10-1
D: TRBD2
CDR3: ASSALTSGRADEQF

V: TRBV7-8
D: .
CDR3: ASSLIGGSRETQF

V: TRBV27
D: .
CDR3: ASSLVGQETQY

V: TRBV6-1
D: TRBD1
CDR3: ASSRTGPYEQY

V: TRBV6-1
D: .
CDR3: ASSQGEGAAYNEQY

V: TRBV7-6
D: .
CDR3: ASSLAPRGDTQY

V: TRBV6-6
D: .
CDR3: ASSYSQREQF

V: TRBV6-1
D: .
CDR3: ASSYRNQETQY

V: TRBV10-3
D: .
CDR3: AISGGRETQY

V: TRBV11-3
D: TRBD2
CDR3: ASSLGTSGVYNEQF

V: TRBV7-9
D: TRBD1
CDR3: ASSLVGTGFPDTQY

V: TRBV6-1
D: .
CDR3: ASSERRGQPQH

V: TRBV6-6
D: TRBD2
CDR3: ASRGAAGGPGEQF

V: TRBV6-1
D: .
CDR3: ASSRAPVGGGGEKLF